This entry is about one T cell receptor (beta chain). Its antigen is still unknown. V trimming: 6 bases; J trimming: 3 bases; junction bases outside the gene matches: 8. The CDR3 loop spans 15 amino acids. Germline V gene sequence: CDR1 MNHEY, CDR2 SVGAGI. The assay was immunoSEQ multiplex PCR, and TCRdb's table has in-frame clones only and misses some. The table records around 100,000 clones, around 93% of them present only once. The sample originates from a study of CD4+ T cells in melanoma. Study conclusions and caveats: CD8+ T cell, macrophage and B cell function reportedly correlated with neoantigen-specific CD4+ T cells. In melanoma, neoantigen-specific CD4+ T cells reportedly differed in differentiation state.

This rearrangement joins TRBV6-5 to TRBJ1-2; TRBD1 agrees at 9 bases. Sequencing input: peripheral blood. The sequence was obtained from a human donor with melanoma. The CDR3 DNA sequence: TGTGCCAGCAGACCTGGGACAGGGAACCACTATGGCTACACCTTC. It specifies CASRPGTGNHYGYTF.